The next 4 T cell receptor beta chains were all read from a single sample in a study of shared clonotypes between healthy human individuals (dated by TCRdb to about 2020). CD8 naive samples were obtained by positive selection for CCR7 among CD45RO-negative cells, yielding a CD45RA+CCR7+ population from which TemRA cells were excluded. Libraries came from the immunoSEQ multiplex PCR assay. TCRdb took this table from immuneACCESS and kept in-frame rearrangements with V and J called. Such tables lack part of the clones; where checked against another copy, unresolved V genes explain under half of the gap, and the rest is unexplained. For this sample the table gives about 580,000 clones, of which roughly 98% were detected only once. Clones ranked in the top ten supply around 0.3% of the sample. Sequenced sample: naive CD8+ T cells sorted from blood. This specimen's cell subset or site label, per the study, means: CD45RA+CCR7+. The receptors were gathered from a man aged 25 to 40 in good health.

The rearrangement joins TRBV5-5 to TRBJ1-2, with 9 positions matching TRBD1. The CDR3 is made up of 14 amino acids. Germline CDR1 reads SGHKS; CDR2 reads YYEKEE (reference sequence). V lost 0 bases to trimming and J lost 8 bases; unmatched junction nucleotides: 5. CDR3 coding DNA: TGTGCCAGCAGCTTGGCGGGACAGGGTCTCGGCTACACCTTC. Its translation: CASSLAGQGLGYTF.

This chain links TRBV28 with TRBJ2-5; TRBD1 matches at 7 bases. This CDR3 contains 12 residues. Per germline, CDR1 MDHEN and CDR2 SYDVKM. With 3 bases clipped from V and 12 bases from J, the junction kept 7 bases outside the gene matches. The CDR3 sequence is CASSFAGTAKYF. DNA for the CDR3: TGTGCCAGCAGTTTCGCCGGGACAGCAAAGTACTTC.

In nucleotides, the CDR3 is TGTGCCTGGAGTGTTACCTCCGGGGATGAGCAGTTCTTC. It encodes CAWSVTSGDEQFF. The J gene is TRBJ2-1, the V gene TRBV30, with D perhaps TRBD2 (5 bases). CDR1 and CDR2 (germline): GTSNPN, SVGIG (reference sequence). The CDR3 loop spans 13 amino acids. Trimming stripped 0 bases from V and 8 bases from J, with 11 bases between.

The CDR3 DNA follows: TGTGCCAGCAGCGGACAGAACACCGGGGAGCTGTTTTTT. Translation: CASSGQNTGELFF. V usage is TRBV9 and J usage is TRBJ2-2; D not certain. V was trimmed by 3 bases and J by 1 base, leaving 4 bases between them. The V gene's germline CDR1 is SGDLS and CDR2 YYNGEE. CDR3 length equals 13 residues.